The source of this TCR beta chain is a study of shared clonotypes between healthy human individuals. In the study overall: A few men and a couple of women, aged 18 to 49, were donors.

Produced via immunoSEQ multiplex PCR; TCRdb's table is partial and in-frame only. This table has approximately 470,000 clones, approximately 81% appearing once. From germline, CDR1 is SGHTA and CDR2 FQGNSA. The CDR3 contains 16 residues. Trimming cost V 2 bases and J 5 bases; bases outside gene matches: 11. The gene calls are TRBV7-2 and TRBJ1-1, with 7 bases identical to TRBD1. The sequence derives from a woman in her thirties or forties in good health. Some clones in this sample may be carry-over from other donors' samples. Material: PBMCs. The CDR3 sequence is CASSLPNRGGRTEAFF. The CDR3 coding sequence is TGTGCCAGCAGCTTACCGAACAGGGGTGGGAGAACTGAAGCTTTCTTT.